This TCR beta chain was documented in a study of blood T cell repertoires in COVID-19. Study background: There were acute and convalescent COVID-19 samples, and they came from the United States, Italy and Spain. PBMCs, B-cell-depleted T cells, or T cells provided the cDNA or gDNA that made up the material.

V gave up 5 bases and J gave up 0 bases; unmatched junction bases: 7. This CDR3 contains 16 residues. Germline CDR1 and CDR2: MDHEN and SYDVKM. The assay was immunoSEQ multiplex PCR, and TCRdb's table has in-frame clones only and misses some. The repertoire holds around 300,000 clones, with 86% as singletons. V is TRBV28 and J is TRBJ2-3, with 8 bases identical to TRBD2. Specimen: peripheral blood. The TCR was taken from a woman in her 30s with active or convalescent COVID-19. As DNA, the CDR3 is TGTGCCAGCAGTGCTATAGCGGGGACTAGCACAGATACGCAGTATTTT. This gives the protein CASSAIAGTSTDTQYF.